This entry lists 6 T cell receptor beta chains sequenced from one sample in a study of T cell changes during pregnancy in multiple sclerosis. Data came from immunoSEQ multiplex PCR; TCRdb stores just in-frame clones and leaves some out. The repertoire has around 110,000 clones, roughly nine tenths of them found once; the top ten carry approximately 1.5%. The sequenced sample was peripheral blood, obtained in the third trimester of pregnancy. The receptors were gathered from a female donor with multiple sclerosis, enrolled in a pregnancy study.

The chain couples TRBV10-1 to TRBJ1-1, with D perhaps TRBD1 (5 bases). This CDR3 region has 15 residues. V was shortened by 3 bases and J by 5 bases, with 16 bases between the two germline ends. Germline values: CDR1 WNHNN, CDR2 SYGVQD (reference sequence). CDR3 nucleotides: TGCGCCAGCAGTGATCCGGCGGGGGGAAATACTGAAGCTTTCTTT. Translation gives CASSDPAGGNTEAFF.

The chain is built from TRBV28 and TRBJ2-1; 7 bases map to TRBD1. J lost 3 bases, V lost 5 bases, and 1 base had no gene match. The CDR3 is made up of 13 amino acids. Germline assignment: CDR1 MDHEN and CDR2 SYDVKM. As DNA, the CDR3 is TGTGCCAGCAGTAGGGACAGCTACAATGAGCAGTTCTTC. Protein: CASSRDSYNEQFF.

The gene calls are TRBV6-5 and TRBJ2-7; 7 nucleotides line up with TRBD2. The CDR3 is 13 residues long. V shed 2 bases and J 3 bases; nucleotides not matched to a gene: 1. Germline values: CDR1 MNHEY, CDR2 SVGAGI. The CDR3 DNA reads TGTGCCAGCAGTTACCCGGGGGGCTACGAGCAGTACTTC. It is translated as CASSYPGGYEQYF.

The chain recombines TRBV10-3 with TRBJ1-2, with 9 bases that match TRBD1. V was clipped by 7 bases and J by 7 bases; unmatched bases: 13. Germline assignment: CDR1 ENHRY and CDR2 SYGVKD. The CDR3 length is 15 residues. The CDR3: CAIMPGQGTAGGYTF. CDR3 sequence (DNA): TGTGCCATCATGCCGGGACAGGGCACCGCGGGTGGCTACACCTTC.

This clone was found once. The V and J genes are TRBV6-1 and TRBJ1-2; possible D gene TRBD1, 6 bases. V lost 6 bases and J lost 4, with 15 bases in between. Germline V gene lookup returns CDR1 MNHNS and CDR2 SASEGT. The CDR3 extends over 14 amino acids. CDR3 protein: CASRGAEGGYGYTF. The CDR3 DNA follows: TGTGCCAGCAGGGGGGCCGAGGGCGGCTATGGCTACACCTTC.

The chain couples TRBV2 to TRBJ2-7, with D maybe TRBD1 (6 bases). Trimming took 4 bases from V and 2 from J, leaving 18 bases between them. CDR1 SNHLY and CDR2 FYNNEI come from the germline V gene. The CDR3 contains 16 residues. CDR3 sequence: CASSATGTRGTYEQYF. Here the CDR3 DNA reads TGTGCCAGCAGTGCTACCGGGACACGAGGAACCTACGAGCAGTACTTC.